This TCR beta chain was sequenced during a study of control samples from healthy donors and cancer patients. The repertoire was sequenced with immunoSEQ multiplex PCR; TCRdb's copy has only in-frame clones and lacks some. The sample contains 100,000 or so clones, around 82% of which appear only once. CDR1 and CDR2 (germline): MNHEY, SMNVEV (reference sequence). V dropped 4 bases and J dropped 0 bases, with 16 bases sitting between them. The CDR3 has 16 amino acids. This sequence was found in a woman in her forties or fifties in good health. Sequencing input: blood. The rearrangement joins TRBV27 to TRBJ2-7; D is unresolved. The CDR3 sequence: CASSSIFLRGSYEQYF. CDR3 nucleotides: TGTGCCAGCAGTTCAATCTTTTTGAGAGGCTCCTACGAGCAGTACTTC.